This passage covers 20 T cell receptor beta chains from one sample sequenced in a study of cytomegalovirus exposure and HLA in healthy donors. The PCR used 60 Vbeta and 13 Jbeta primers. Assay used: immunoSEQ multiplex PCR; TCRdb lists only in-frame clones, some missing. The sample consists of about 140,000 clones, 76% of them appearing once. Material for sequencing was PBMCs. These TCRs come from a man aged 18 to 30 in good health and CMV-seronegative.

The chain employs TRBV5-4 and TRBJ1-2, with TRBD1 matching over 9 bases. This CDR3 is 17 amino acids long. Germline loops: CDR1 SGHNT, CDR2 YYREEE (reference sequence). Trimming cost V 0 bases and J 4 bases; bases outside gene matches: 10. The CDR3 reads CASSLGVGTGSVYGYTF. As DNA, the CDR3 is TGTGCCAGCAGCTTGGGGGTCGGGACAGGGTCCGTCTATGGCTACACCTTC.

CDR3 sequence: CASSPGTGIYEQYF. DNA for the CDR3: TGTGCCAGCAGCCCCGGGACAGGGATCTACGAGCAGTACTTC. J is TRBJ2-7 and V is TRBV5-6; 9 bases are shared with TRBD1. Germline V lookup: CDR1 SGHDT, CDR2 YYEEEE. Losses at the gene ends were 4 bases for V and 3 bases for J; bases not matched to a gene: 5. This CDR3 comprises 14 residues.

The CDR3 DNA sequence: TGTGCCAGCAGTTGGGGGGTTAGCACAGATACGCAGTATTTT. Amino acid sequence: CASSWGVSTDTQYF. V usage is TRBV6-5 and J usage is TRBJ2-3; TRBD2 is a possible D gene (6 bases). Germline values: CDR1 MNHEY, CDR2 SVGAGI. V gave up 4 bases and J gave up 0 bases, with 8 bases separating them. The CDR3 has 14 residues.

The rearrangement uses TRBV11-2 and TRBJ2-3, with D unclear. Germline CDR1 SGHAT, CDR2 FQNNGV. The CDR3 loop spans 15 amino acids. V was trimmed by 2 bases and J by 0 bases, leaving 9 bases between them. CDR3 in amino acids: CASSLQVVSTDTQYF. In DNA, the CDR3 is TGTGCCAGCAGCTTACAGGTAGTAAGCACAGATACGCAGTATTTT.

The CDR3, as DNA: TGTGCCAGCTCGGTGGGAGTACCCCCTCACAATGAGCAGTTCTTC. Its protein is CASSVGVPPHNEQFF. The genes are TRBV18 and TRBJ2-1; D might be TRBD2 (5 bases). Germline V gene lookup returns CDR1 KGHSH and CDR2 LQKENI. This CDR3 contains 15 residues. V shed 6 bases and J shed 5 bases, with 17 bases lying between them.

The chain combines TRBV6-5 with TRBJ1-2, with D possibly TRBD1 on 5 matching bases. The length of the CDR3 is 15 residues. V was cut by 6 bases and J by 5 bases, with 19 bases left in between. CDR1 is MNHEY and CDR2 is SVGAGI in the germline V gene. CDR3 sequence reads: CASRSQGWGSYGYTF. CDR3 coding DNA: TGTGCCAGCAGATCTCAGGGCTGGGGATCATATGGCTACACCTTC.

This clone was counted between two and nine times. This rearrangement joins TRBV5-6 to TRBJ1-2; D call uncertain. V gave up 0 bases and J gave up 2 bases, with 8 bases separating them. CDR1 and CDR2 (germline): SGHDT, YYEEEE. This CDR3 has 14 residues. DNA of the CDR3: TGTGCCAGCAGCTTGGAAGCCGGGAACTATGGCTACACCTTC. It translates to CASSLEAGNYGYTF.

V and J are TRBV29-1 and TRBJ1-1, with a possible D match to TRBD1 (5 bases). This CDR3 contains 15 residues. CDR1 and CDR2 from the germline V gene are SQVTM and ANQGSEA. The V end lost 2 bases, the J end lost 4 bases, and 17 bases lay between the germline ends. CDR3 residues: CSVELRQGGSTEAFF. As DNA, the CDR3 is TGCAGCGTTGAATTACGGCAGGGAGGATCCACTGAAGCTTTCTTT.

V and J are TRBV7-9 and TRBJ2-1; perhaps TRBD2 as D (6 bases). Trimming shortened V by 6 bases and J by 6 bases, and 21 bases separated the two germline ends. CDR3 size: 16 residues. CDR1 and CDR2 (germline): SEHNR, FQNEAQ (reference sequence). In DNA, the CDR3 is TGTGCCAGCAGTTCGAGACTAGACGAAACTTCCAATGAGCAGTTCTTC. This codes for CASSSRLDETSNEQFF.

CDR3 sequence: CASSLSPGFGETQYF. CDR3 in DNA: TGTGCCAGCAGCTTGTCTCCAGGGTTTGGTGAGACCCAGTACTTC. The V and J genes are TRBV5-4 and TRBJ2-5; D is perhaps TRBD1 (5 bases). V lost 1 base and J lost 5, with 15 bases in between. The germline V gene has CDR1 SGHNT and CDR2 YYREEE (reference sequence). The CDR3 loop spans 15 amino acids.

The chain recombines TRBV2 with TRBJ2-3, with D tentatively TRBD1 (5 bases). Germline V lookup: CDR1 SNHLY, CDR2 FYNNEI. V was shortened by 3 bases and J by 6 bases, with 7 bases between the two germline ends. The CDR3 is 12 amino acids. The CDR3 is CASSDKGDTQYF. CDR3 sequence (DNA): TGTGCCAGCAGTGACAAGGGGGATACGCAGTATTTT.

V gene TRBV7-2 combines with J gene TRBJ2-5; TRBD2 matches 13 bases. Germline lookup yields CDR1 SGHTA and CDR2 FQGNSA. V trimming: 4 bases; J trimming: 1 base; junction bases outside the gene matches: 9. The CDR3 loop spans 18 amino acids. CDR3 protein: CASSYGLAGAGPQETQYF. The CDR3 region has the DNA TGTGCCAGCAGCTATGGACTAGCGGGGGCGGGTCCCCAAGAGACCCAGTACTTC.

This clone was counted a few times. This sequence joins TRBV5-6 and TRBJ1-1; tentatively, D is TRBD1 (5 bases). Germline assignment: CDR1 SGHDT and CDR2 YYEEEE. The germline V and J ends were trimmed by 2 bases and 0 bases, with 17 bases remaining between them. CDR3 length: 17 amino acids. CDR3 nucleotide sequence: TGTGCCAGCAGCTTTACCGGGGCTGGGAGGATGAACACTGAAGCTTTCTTT. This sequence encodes CASSFTGAGRMNTEAFF.

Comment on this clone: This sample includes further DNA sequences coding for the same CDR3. The CDR3 region has the DNA TGTGCCAGCAGTTTTCACCGACTAGCGGGAGGGACAGGAGGGGAGACCCAGTACTTC. Protein sequence: CASSFHRLAGGTGGETQYF. The V call is TRBV27, the J call TRBJ2-5; 14 nucleotides agree with TRBD2. The length of the CDR3 is 19 residues. The J segment lost 5 bases and the V segment lost 3 bases, leaving 14 bases of the junction unmatched. The germline gives CDR1 MNHEY, CDR2 SMNVEV (reference sequence).

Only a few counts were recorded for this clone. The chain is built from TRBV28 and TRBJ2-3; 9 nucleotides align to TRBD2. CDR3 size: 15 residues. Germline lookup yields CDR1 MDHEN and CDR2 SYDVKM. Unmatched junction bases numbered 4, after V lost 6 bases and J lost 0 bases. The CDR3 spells CASSQRGVSTDTQYF. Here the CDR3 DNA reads TGTGCCAGCAGCCAGCGGGGGGTGAGCACAGATACGCAGTATTTT.

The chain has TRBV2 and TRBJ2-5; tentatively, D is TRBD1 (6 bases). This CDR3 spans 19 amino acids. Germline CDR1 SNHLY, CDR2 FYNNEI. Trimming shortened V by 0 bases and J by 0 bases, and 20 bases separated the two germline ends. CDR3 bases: TGTGCCAGCAGTGAAGCGGGGGCCGGGAAATTAAGAAACCAAGAGACCCAGTACTTC. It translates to CASSEAGAGKLRNQETQYF.

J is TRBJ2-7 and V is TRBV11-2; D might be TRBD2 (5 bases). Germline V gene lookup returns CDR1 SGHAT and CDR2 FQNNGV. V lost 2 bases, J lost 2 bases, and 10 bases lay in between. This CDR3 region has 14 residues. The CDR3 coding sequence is TGTGCCAGCAGCTTATGGACTTCTCCCTACGAGCAGTACTTC. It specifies CASSLWTSPYEQYF.

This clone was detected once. CDR3 in amino acids: CASTTGGDGYTF. CDR3 nucleotides: TGTGCCAGCACAACAGGGGGCGATGGCTACACCTTC. The chain employs TRBV28 and TRBJ1-2; 9 positions agree with TRBD1. V shed 7 bases, J shed 6 bases, and the junction held 3 bases outside the gene matches. CDR1 MDHEN and CDR2 SYDVKM come from the germline V gene. CDR3 size: 12 residues.

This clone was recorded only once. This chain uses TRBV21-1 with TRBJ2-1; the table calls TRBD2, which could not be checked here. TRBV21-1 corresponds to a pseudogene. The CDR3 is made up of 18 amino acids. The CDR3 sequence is CASSKRAMGGRGVNEQFF. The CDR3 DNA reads TGTGCCAGCAGCAAAAGGGCTATGGGGGGGAGAGGGGTCAATGAGCAGTTCTTC.

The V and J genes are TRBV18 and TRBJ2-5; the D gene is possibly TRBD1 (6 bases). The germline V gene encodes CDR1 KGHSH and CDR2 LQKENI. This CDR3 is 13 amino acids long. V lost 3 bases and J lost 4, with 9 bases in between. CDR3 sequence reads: CASSPPRGETQYF. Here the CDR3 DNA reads TGTGCCAGCTCACCCCCCAGGGGAGAGACCCAGTACTTC. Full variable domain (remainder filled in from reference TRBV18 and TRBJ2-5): NAGVMQNPRHLVRRRGQEARLRCSPMKGHSHVYWYRQLPEEGLKFMVYLQKENIIDESGMPKERFSAEFPKEGPSILRIQQVVRGDSAAYFCASSPPRGETQYFGPGTRLLVL.